Each of the 20 T cell receptor beta chains below was sequenced from the same sample in a study of spatial heterogeneity in lung cancer. Study-wide results and caveats: Counts of expanded alpha and beta TCRs within tumors tracked the tumor nonsynonymous mutation count.

This sample's time point: sample taken at primary tumor resection. From the 5' RACE reads, TCRdb called clonotypes with MiXCR, one entry per CDR3 protein. Among over a thousand distinct CDR3 sequences, 10% to 13% were seen once, and the ten largest hold less than 30%. Their antigen targets remain unknown. This material consisted of lung tumor tissue, taken at surgery. The source is a female donor with early-stage non-small cell lung cancer.

By its share, this clonotype is large. For a library built for alpha chains, this beta chain is a stray read; little rests on its size. V gene TRBV12-3 or TRBV12-4 combines with J gene TRBJ1-6; 7 bases agree with TRBD1. The CDR3 sequence is 14 residues long. V shed 7 bases and J 7 bases; nucleotides not matched to a gene: 7. Written as DNA, the CDR3 is TGTGCCAGCACCTCAGGACAGGAGAATTCACCCCTCCACTTT. It encodes CASTSGQENSPLHF.

A note on this clonotype: This beta chain represents an off-target read in a library built for alpha chains; its size is of limited meaning. The V call is TRBV5-6, the J call TRBJ2-3, with 8 bases aligning to TRBD2. Germline V lookup: CDR1 SGHDT, CDR2 YYEEEE. The CDR3 covers 16 residues. The V gene end was trimmed by 1 base and the J gene end by 3 bases; junction bases not matched to a gene: 7. The CDR3 reads CASSLRGGQRTDTQYF. The CDR3 DNA reads TGTGCCAGCAGCTTGCGCGGGGGGCAGAGAACAGATACGCAGTATTTT.

Notes on this clonotype: This beta chain is an off-target read within a library intended for alpha chains, so its frequency means little. The chain links TRBV7-9 to TRBJ2-1; TRBD2 matches at 14 bases. After removal of 5 bases from V and 14 bases from J, the junction contained 5 bases not matched to a gene. Germline V gene data show CDR1 as SEHNR and CDR2 as FQNEAQ (reference sequence). The CDR3 totals 13 residues. In DNA form, the CDR3 reads TGTGCCAGCAGCCCGGGACTAGCGGGAGAAGAGTTCTTC. Protein product: CASSPGLAGEEFF.

In its sample, this clonotype is medium-sized. This beta chain was picked up by a library intended for alpha chains and is off target, so its count carries little meaning. The chain uses TRBV19 and TRBJ1-1; D remains unclear. This CDR3 region has 13 residues. V lost 5 bases to trimming and J lost 5 bases, with 12 bases between them. CDR1 LNHDA and CDR2 SQIVND come from the germline V gene (reference sequence). The CDR3 protein is CASSDVLRTEAFF. In DNA form, the CDR3 reads TGTGCCAGTAGTGACGTCCTGAGGACTGAAGCTTTCTTT.

By proportion, this clonotype is medium-sized (0.01 to 0.1%). With the library built for alpha chains, this beta chain is off target and its frequency is not meaningful. V and J are TRBV6-1 and TRBJ2-7; D unresolved. The V end lost 0 bases, the J end lost 4 bases, and 4 bases lay between the germline ends. Germline-derived CDR1 and CDR2 are MNHNS and SASEGT. This CDR3 has 12 amino acids. In DNA, the CDR3 is TGTGCCAGCAGTGAAGCCAGTTACGAGCAGTACTTC. Translating gives CASSEASYEQYF.

This clonotype has a handful of counts. This beta chain represents an off-target read in a library built for alpha chains; its size is of limited meaning. The V call is TRBV3-1, the J call TRBJ2-3, with D perhaps matching TRBD2 (7 bases). Germline CDR1 reads LGHDT; CDR2 reads YNNKEL (reference sequence). V lost 1 base and J 1 base, leaving 12 bases between the germline ends. The CDR3 covers 16 residues. CDR3 in amino acids: CASSQAGGAGTDTQYF. In DNA, the CDR3 is TGTGCCAGCAGCCAAGCGGGGGGCGCGGGCACAGATACGCAGTATTTT.

As to this clonotype: This beta chain lies outside the target of a library built for alpha chains; its clone size means little. The chain carries TRBV6-6 and TRBJ1-5; D possibly corresponds to TRBD1 (6 bases). V was pared by 6 bases and J by 3 bases, with 15 bases between. The germline CDR1 and CDR2 sequences are MNHNY and SVGAGI (reference sequence). This CDR3 spans 15 amino acids. The CDR3 region is CASSPPGQNNQPQHF. The CDR3 region has the DNA TGTGCCAGCAGCCCCCCCGGACAGAACAATCAGCCCCAGCATTTT.

This clonotype is large within its sample. Germline and junction disagree at one end, which may indicate a read error. Because the library targeted alpha chains, this beta chain is an off-target read whose size means little. The V call is TRBV4-3, the J call TRBJ2-1; D may be TRBD2 (6 bases). CDR3 size: 16 residues. Germline loops: CDR1 LGHNA, CDR2 YSLEER. The CDR3 DNA is TGCGCGAGCAGCCAAGATATCGTTAGCGGATACAATGAGCAGTTCTTC. Amino acids: CASSQDIVSGYNEQFF.

This clonotype is termed medium-sized. This beta chain is an off-target read within a library intended for alpha chains, so its frequency means little. This rearrangement joins TRBV5-1 to TRBJ2-7; 8 bases match TRBD1. Germline V gives CDR1 SGHRS, CDR2 YFSETQ. Unmatched junction bases numbered 11, after V lost 4 bases and J lost 5 bases. The CDR3 loop spans 15 amino acids. The CDR3 reads CASSSVGGQDHEQYF. The CDR3 DNA is TGCGCCAGCAGCAGTGTTGGGGGACAGGACCACGAGCAGTACTTC.

This clonotype counts as medium-sized. Because this beta chain is a stray read in a library intended to capture alpha chains, its abundance should not be given much weight. The chain has TRBV7-2 and TRBJ1-2; no clear D gene. The CDR3 length is 14 residues. V was trimmed by 5 bases and J by 1 base, leaving 11 bases between them. Germline-derived CDR1 and CDR2 are SGHTA and FQGNSA. DNA for the CDR3: TGTGCCAGCAGCCGAGGAGGCGGTAACTATGGCTACACCTTC. This gives the protein CASSRGGGNYGYTF. The variable domain in full, completed from reference TRBV7-2 and TRBJ1-2, reads GAGVSQSPSNKVTEKGKDVELRCDPISGHTALYWYRQSLGQGLEFLIYFQGNSAPDKSGLPSDRFSAERTGGSVSTLTIQRTQQEDSAVYLCASSRGGGNYGYTFGSGTRLTVV.

By share, this clonotype ranks as medium-sized (0.01 to 0.1%). This beta chain came through as a stray read in a library set up for alpha chains, and its size says little. The V gene is TRBV29-1, the J gene TRBJ2-7; D remains unclear. CDR1 and CDR2 from the germline V gene are SQVTM and ANQGSEA. This CDR3 spans 14 amino acids. V lost 2 bases, J lost 7 bases, and 18 bases lay in between. Here the CDR3 DNA reads TGCAGCGTTGAAACCTTTCAACTGCCCCGGGAGCAGTACTTC. Translation gives CSVETFQLPREQYF.

Comment on this clonotype: Within a library made for alpha chains, this beta chain is off target, and its count is uninformative. This chain joins TRBV4-2 and TRBJ1-5; D is uncertain. This CDR3 comprises 13 residues. The germline gives CDR1 LGHNA, CDR2 YNFKEQ. V shed 4 bases and J shed 4 bases, with 8 bases lying between them. This chain's CDR3 is CASSLGLNQPQHF. CDR3 nucleotide sequence: TGTGCCAGCAGCCTTGGACTGAATCAGCCCCAGCATTTT.

The sample holds a few counts of this clonotype. This beta chain lies outside the target of a library built for alpha chains; its clone size means little. The gene calls are TRBV21-1 and TRBJ2-7. TRBV21-1 represents a pseudogene. This CDR3 is built from 13 residues. This chain's CDR3 is CASRAKRGYEQYF. The CDR3 nucleotides read TGTGCCAGCAGGGCGAAACGGGGCTACGAGCAGTACTTC.

This clonotype has only a few counts. A library made for alpha chains picked up this beta chain off target, so its size means little. The chain has TRBV12-3 or TRBV12-4 and TRBJ2-6, with unresolved D. Trimming took 5 bases from V and 0 from J, leaving 11 bases between them. This CDR3 has 16 amino acids. As DNA, the CDR3 is TGTGCCAGCAGTCCCGACACGAACTCTGGGGCCAACGTCCTGACTTTC. Protein sequence: CASSPDTNSGANVLTF.

Comment on this clonotype: Little can be read into the size of this beta chain, an off-target read in a library designed for alpha chains. The V call is TRBV7-9, the J call TRBJ2-5, with a weak D call TRBD2 (5 bases). V lost 6 bases, J lost 4 bases, and 15 bases lay in between. The CDR3 runs to 14 residues. From germline, CDR1 is SEHNR and CDR2 FQNEAQ (reference sequence). The CDR3 sequence: CASSPRGEGETQYF. CDR3 nucleotides: TGTGCCAGCAGTCCCCGGGGAGAAGGAGAGACCCAGTACTTC. Full variable domain (rest looked up from reference TRBV7-9 and TRBJ2-5): DTGVSQNPRHKITKRGQNVTFRCDPISEHNRLYWYRQTLGQGPEFLTYFQNEAQLEKSRLLSDRFSAERPKGSFSTLEIQRTEQGDSAMYLCASSPRGEGETQYFGPGTRLLVL.

This clonotype is labeled medium-sized. This beta chain lies outside the target of a library built for alpha chains; its clone size means little. The rearrangement uses TRBV11-2 and TRBJ2-3, with no clear D. There are 13 residues in the CDR3. CDR1 and CDR2 from the germline V gene are SGHAT and FQNNGV. Trimming took off 5 bases at V and 2 bases at J, with 8 bases between the two ends. The CDR3 bases are TGTGCCAGCAGCCCAGGCCCCACAGATACGCAGTATTTT. Protein: CASSPGPTDTQYF. Using reference TRBV11-2 and TRBJ2-3 for the parts outside the CDR3, the full variable domain is EAGVAQSPRYKIIEKRQSVAFWCNPISGHATLYWYQQILGQGPKLLIQFQNNGVVDDSQLPKDRFSAERLKGVDSTLKIQPAKLEDSAVYLCASSPGPTDTQYFGPGTRLTVL.

In regard to this clonotype: With the library built for alpha chains, this beta chain is off target and its frequency is not meaningful. This chain uses TRBV7-2 with TRBJ2-5; D may correspond to TRBD1 or TRBD2 (5 bases each). Trimming pared 5 bases from V and 5 bases from J, leaving 18 bases between. Germline CDR1 SGHTA, CDR2 FQGNSA. The length of the CDR3 is 15 residues. CDR3 coding DNA: TGTGCCAGCAGCCCCCCAGGGATGGGGGTTGAGACCCAGTACTTC. Translating it yields CASSPPGMGVETQYF.

This clonotype was counted ten times or more. This beta chain appears as a stray read in a library generated for alpha chains; its size is not informative. The CDR3 is CASSLLSSGQLAGTQYF. The DNA for the CDR3 is TGTGCCAGCAGCTTATTGTCGTCGGGCCAGCTCGCGGGTACCCAGTACTTC. The J gene is TRBJ2-5, the V gene TRBV7-2; D is possibly TRBD2 (5 bases). The CDR3 length is 17 residues. Germline CDR1 reads SGHTA; CDR2 reads FQGNSA. Trimming took 2 bases from V and 8 from J, leaving 24 bases between them.

By its share, this clonotype is large (0.1 to 1%). This beta chain is a stray sequence in a library constructed for alpha chains; its clone size is not meaningful. The chain uses TRBV23-1 and TRBJ1-6, with 8 bases matching TRBD1. TRBV23-1 is an open reading frame whose function is uncertain. Germline trimming cut 4 bases from V and 10 bases from J; bases unmatched to any gene: 12. The CDR3 is 16 residues long. CDR3 protein: CASSPHPDRVKSPLHF. As DNA, the CDR3 is TGCGCCAGCAGTCCTCATCCGGACAGGGTAAAGTCACCCCTCCACTTT.

By share, this clonotype counts as medium-sized. This beta chain is a stray read from a library made for alpha chains; its abundance is not meaningful. The chain uses TRBV10-3 and TRBJ1-2; maybe TRBD1 (6 bases). The CDR3 is 15 amino acids. The V end was cut by 0 bases, the J end by 4 bases, with 12 bases between. Per germline, CDR1 ENHRY and CDR2 SYGVKD. The chain's CDR3 is CAISESLTGSYGYTF. The CDR3 DNA reads as TGTGCCATCAGTGAGTCCTTGACAGGCTCCTATGGCTACACCTTC.